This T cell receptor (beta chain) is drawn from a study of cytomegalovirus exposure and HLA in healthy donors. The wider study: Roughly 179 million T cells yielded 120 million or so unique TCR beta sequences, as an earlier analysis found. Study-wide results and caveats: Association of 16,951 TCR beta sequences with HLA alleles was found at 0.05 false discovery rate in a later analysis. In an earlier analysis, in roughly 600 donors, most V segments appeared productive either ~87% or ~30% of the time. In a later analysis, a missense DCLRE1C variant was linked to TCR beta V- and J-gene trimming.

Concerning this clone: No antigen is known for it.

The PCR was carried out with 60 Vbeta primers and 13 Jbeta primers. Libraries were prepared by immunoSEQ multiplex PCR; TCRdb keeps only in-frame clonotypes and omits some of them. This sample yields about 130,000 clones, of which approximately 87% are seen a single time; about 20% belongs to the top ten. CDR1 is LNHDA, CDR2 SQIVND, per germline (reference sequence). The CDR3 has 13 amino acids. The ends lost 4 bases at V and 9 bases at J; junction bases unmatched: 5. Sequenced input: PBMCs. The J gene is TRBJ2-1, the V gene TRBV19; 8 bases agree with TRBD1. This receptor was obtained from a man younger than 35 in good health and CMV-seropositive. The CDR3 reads CASSTTGASEQFF. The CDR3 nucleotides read TGTGCCAGTAGTACGACAGGGGCAAGTGAGCAGTTCTTC.